These T cell receptor beta chains were read from a single sample in a study of T cells in Graves' hyperthyroidism and ophthalmopathy. TCRdb re-called the multiplex PCR reads through MiXCR, storing one row per CDR3 protein. The repertoire holds 600,000 to 700,000 distinct CDR3 sequences, with around 15% as singletons. Sequenced material: blood. These receptor sequences come from a woman in her 40s with Graves' ophthalmopathy. CDR3s include the opening cysteine and the closing phenylalanine or tryptophan. D genes are given only for firm matches. Clone size appears in some rows only: once, few, many, or a class for an expanded clone.

abundance	j_gene	d_gene	v_gene	len	CDR3aa	CDR3nt
many	TRBJ1-1	NA	TRBV27	13	CASTTTGSTEAFF	TGTGCCAGCACAACGACGGGAAGCACTGAAGCTTTCTTT
NA	TRBJ2-5	NA	TRBV29-1	13	CSVPGSQGETQYF	TGCAGCGTTCCGGGGAGCCAAGGGGAGACCCAGTACTTC
NA	TRBJ2-7	TRBD1	TRBV4-1	15	CASSLLDRDPYEQYF	TGCGCCAGCAGCCTCCTGGACAGGGACCCCTACGAGCAGTACTTC
many	TRBJ2-1	TRBD2	TRBV20-1	15	CSARDGTSGRREQFF	TGCAGTGCTAGAGACGGGACTAGCGGGAGACGTGAGCAGTTCTTC
NA	TRBJ2-5	NA	TRBV6-1	12	CASRVSGETQYF	TGTGCCAGCAGGGTCAGTGGCGAGACCCAGTACTTC
NA	TRBJ1-1	TRBD1	TRBV6-1	16	CASKTWGTGGGTEAFF	TGTGCCAGCAAAACGTGGGGAACAGGGGGCGGCACTGAAGCTTTCTTC
many	TRBJ1-6	TRBD1	TRBV6-5	15	CASSSGQGRSSPLHF	TGTGCCAGCAGTTCGGGACAGGGACGGTCTTCACCCCTCCACTTT
many	TRBJ1-5	NA	TRBV12-3/TRBV12-4	16	CASRASGGRGEEPQHF	TGTGCCAGCCGCGCCTCCGGGGGCAGGGGAGAAGAGCCCCAGCATTTT
many	TRBJ1-6	NA	TRBV10-3	14	CAIRDRNYNSPLHF	TGTGCCATCAGGGACAGAAATTATAATTCACCCCTCCACTTT
many	TRBJ2-5	NA	TRBV11-2	12	CASSLDIKTQYF	TGTGCCAGCAGCTTAGATATAAAGACCCAGTACTTC
NA	TRBJ2-2	NA	TRBV28	13	CASDREDTGELFF	TGTGCCAGCGACAGGGAGGACACCGGGGAGCTGTTTTTT
many	TRBJ1-1	NA	TRBV9	13	CASTSPQGTEAFF	TGTGCCAGCACCTCACCCCAGGGAACTGAAGCTTTCTTT
few	TRBJ2-7	TRBD2	TRBV4-2	17	CASSRVGTSGRAYEQYF	TGTGCCAGCAGCCGAGTCGGGACTAGCGGGAGAGCCTACGAGCAGTACTTC
many	TRBJ1-1	TRBD1	TRBV20-1	12	CSASTGGTEAFF	TGCAGTGCTAGCACAGGGGGCACTGAAGCTTTCTTT
NA	TRBJ2-7	NA	TRBV18	14	CASSPYRSSYEQYF	TGTGCCAGCTCACCTTACAGGAGCTCCTACGAGCAGTACTTC
many	TRBJ2-7	NA	TRBV7-3	14	CASSLRQEPYEQYF	TGTGCCAGCAGCTTAAGACAGGAACCCTACGAGCAGTACTTC
many	TRBJ1-5	NA	TRBV6-5	18	CASRGWTAPISGNQPQHF	TGTGCCAGCAGGGGGTGGACAGCACCCATATCGGGCAATCAGCCCCAGCATTTT
many	TRBJ2-7	NA	TRBV6-4	14	CASSDVPPTWEQYF	TGTGCCAGCAGTGATGTGCCCCCCACGTGGGAGCAGTACTTC
many	TRBJ1-5	NA	TRBV30	14	CATEGGGGGQPQHF	TGTGCCACGGAAGGCGGAGGGGGTGGTCAGCCCCAGCATTTT
many	TRBJ2-5	TRBD1	TRBV20-1	14	CSARDGTGEETQYF	TGCAGTGCTAGAGATGGGACAGGGGAAGAGACCCAGTACTTC
few	TRBJ2-1	NA	TRBV20-1	13	CSPMAGSSNEQFF	TGCAGTCCCATGGCAGGGTCTAGCAATGAGCAGTTCTTC
many	TRBJ2-7	TRBD2	TRBV12-3/TRBV12-4	14	CASNLNSGRGEQYF	TGTGCCAGCAATTTGAACTCCGGGAGGGGAGAGCAGTACTTC
many	TRBJ1-5	TRBD1	TRBV4-3	14	CASSQEQGSQPQHF	TGCGCCAGCAGCCAAGAACAGGGGAGTCAGCCCCAGCATTTT
many	TRBJ2-7	TRBD2	TRBV6-5	13	CASRREVPHEQYF	TGTGCCAGCAGGCGGGAGGTCCCCCACGAGCAGTACTTC
many	TRBJ1-2	NA	TRBV30	13	CAWREGGYGGYTF	TGTGCCTGGAGGGAGGGCGGATATGGTGGCTACACCTTC
many	TRBJ2-7	NA	TRBV28	14	CASSFALGSSEQYF	TGTGCCAGCAGTTTCGCCCTGGGTTCTTCCGAGCAGTACTTC
many	TRBJ2-2	NA	TRBV7-9	14	CASSLIQHTGELFF	TGTGCCAGCAGCTTAATTCAGCACACCGGGGAGCTGTTTTTT
many	TRBJ2-7	TRBD2	TRBV15	15	CATSRDLASGYEQYF	TGTGCCACCAGCAGAGATCTTGCTAGCGGATACGAGCAGTACTTC
many	TRBJ1-1	NA	TRBV27	14	CASSRRTANTEAFF	TGTGCCAGCAGTCGTAGGACAGCGAACACTGAAGCTTTCTTT